This TCR beta chain was identified during a study of vaccination effects on CD4 cells after COVID-19. Study-level background: Subjects were given two BNT162b2 or mRNA-1273 vaccine doses. Pre-vaccine samples were drawn 16 days and one week before the first dose. Each well held approximately 1.8 million PBMC cultured with about 9.9 ug/ml peptides and about 9.7 IU/ml IL-2.

The method was immunoSEQ multiplex PCR; TCRdb's version includes in-frame clones alone and lacks a portion of them. The top ten hold over 9.5% of the sample, which has around 45,000 clones, 75% to 80% seen once. This CDR3 comprises 16 residues. Trimming shortened V by 1 base and J by 7 bases, and 18 bases separated the two germline ends. Germline V gene data show CDR1 as LGHNT and CDR2 as FRNRAP. The culture ran for around nine days before CD4+ T cells were isolated. This individual contracted SARS-CoV-2 between March and December 2020, as verified by PCR. This clone was found once. Antigen specificity is unknown.

The chain employs TRBV12-5 and TRBJ2-3; unclear D gene. This receptor was identified in a human donor who had a prior SARS-CoV-2 infection. The material sequenced was CD4+ T cells from PBMCs cultured without peptide, taken before COVID-19 vaccination. The CDR3 DNA sequence: TGTGCTAGTGGTTTGGACCTTTCGGGTCTGGGGAATACGCAGTATTTT. This codes for CASGLDLSGLGNTQYF. The full variable domain, with the rest looked up from reference TRBV12-5 and TRBJ2-3, is DARVTQTPRHKVTEMGQEVTMRCQPILGHNTVFWYRQTMMQGLELLAYFRNRAPLDDSGMPKDRFSAEMPDATLATLKIQPSEPRDSAVYFCASGLDLSGLGNTQYFGPGTRLTVL.